Following are 28 T cell receptor beta chains from one sample sequenced in a study of blood T cell repertoires in COVID-19. Sequencing used immunoSEQ multiplex PCR; TCRdb keeps in-frame clones, though not all of them. Found here are some 73,000 clones, 75% to 90% of them singletons; the top ten hold around 6%. Material: peripheral blood. These receptors all stem from a man at least 80 years old with COVID-19, enrolled during active disease.

The chain uses TRBV7-2 and TRBJ1-6; D not resolved. CDR1 is SGHTA, CDR2 FQGNSA, per germline. The CDR3 length is 14 residues. V shed 3 bases and J shed 7 bases, with 10 bases lying between them. CDR3 residues: CASSFRRGNSPLHF. In DNA form, the CDR3 reads TGTGCCAGCAGCTTTCGGCGGGGAAATTCACCCCTCCACTTT.

The genes are TRBV4-1 and TRBJ2-1, with unresolved D. Per the germline V gene, CDR1 is MGHRA and CDR2 is YSYEKL. This CDR3 has 12 amino acids. With 3 bases removed from V and 5 bases from J, the gap between germline ends came to 5 bases. The CDR3 bases are TGCGCCAGCAGCCATTCCAACAATGAGCAGTTCTTC. It translates to CASSHSNNEQFF.

This chain links TRBV6-5 with TRBJ2-7; D is undetermined. V gave up 6 bases and J gave up 7 bases, with 22 bases separating them. Germline lookup yields CDR1 MNHEY and CDR2 SVGAGI. The CDR3 sequence is 15 residues long. CDR3 sequence (DNA): TGTGCCAGCAGCCTATCCGTTGGCAGCGCTGGTGAGCAGTACTTC. Residues: CASSLSVGSAGEQYF.

The rearrangement links TRBV11-2 to TRBJ2-5; 9 bases fit TRBD1. The germline gives CDR1 SGHAT, CDR2 FQNNGV. The trim removed 5 bases at V and 4 bases at J, leaving 11 bases unmatched. The length of the CDR3 is 16 residues. The CDR3 DNA sequence: TGTGCCAGCAGCGCAAACGCCGGGACAGGGAGAGAGACCCAGTACTTC. This encodes CASSANAGTGRETQYF.

The chain joins TRBV3-1 (or the pseudogene TRBV3-2) to TRBJ1-3; possibly TRBD1 for D (6 bases). Looked up from germline, CDR1 is LGHDT and CDR2 is YNNKEL (reference sequence). The V and J ends lost 0 bases and 6 bases respectively, with 12 bases between them. This CDR3 region has 15 residues. This chain's CDR3 is CASSQDRAGANTIYF. The CDR3 coding sequence is TGTGCCAGCAGCCAAGATCGGGCAGGGGCAAACACCATATATTTT.

The V and J genes are TRBV7-2 and TRBJ1-4; tentative D call: TRBD1 (5 bases). V lost 0 bases and J lost 5, with 10 bases in between. In germline, CDR1 is SGHTA, CDR2 FQGNSA. The CDR3 runs 15 residues. CDR3 bases: TGTGCCAGCAGCTTAGCCAGGGTGGCGAATGAAAAACTGTTTTTT. This encodes CASSLARVANEKLFF.

The chain links TRBV2 to TRBJ2-7; 7 bases fit TRBD2. The CDR3 is 15 residues long. The V gene end was trimmed by 4 bases and the J gene end by 7 bases; junction bases not matched to a gene: 13. Germline V gives CDR1 SNHLY, CDR2 FYNNEI. CDR3 loop: CASSADSGALKEQYF. The DNA of the CDR3 is TGTGCCAGCAGTGCCGACAGCGGGGCCTTGAAGGAGCAGTACTTC.

This chain connects TRBV5-1 to TRBJ2-7; TRBD1 matches 9 bases. V lost 0 bases, J lost 3 bases, and 1 base stayed unmatched. Looked up from germline, CDR1 is SGHRS and CDR2 is YFSETQ. This CDR3 contains 14 residues. The CDR3 DNA is TGCGCCAGCAGCTTGGGGGGACAGGGCTACGAGCAGTACTTC. Translation: CASSLGGQGYEQYF.

This clone appeared once. The chain links TRBV10-3 to TRBJ2-2; 9 nucleotides align to TRBD1. The germline V gene encodes CDR1 ENHRY and CDR2 SYGVKD. CDR3 length equals 15 residues. V lost 2 bases and J lost 4; bases outside the gene matches: 2. CDR3 sequence reads: CAISETGGSTGELFF. The CDR3 DNA reads as TGTGCCATCAGTGAGACAGGGGGCAGCACCGGGGAGCTGTTTTTT.

The genes are TRBV4-1 and TRBJ1-2; D is ambiguous. The CDR3 is 12 residues long. Trimming removed 1 base at V and 5 bases at J, with 5 bases between. Germline assignment: CDR1 MGHRA and CDR2 YSYEKL. CDR3 sequence reads: CASSQGQYGYTF. The CDR3 nucleotides read TGCGCCAGCAGCCAAGGGCAGTATGGCTACACCTTC.

This sequence joins TRBV2 and TRBJ2-7; D is possibly TRBD1 (6 bases). The CDR3 contains 15 residues. V dropped 6 bases and J dropped 7 bases, with 22 bases sitting between them. The germline V gene encodes CDR1 SNHLY and CDR2 FYNNEI. In DNA, the CDR3 is TGTGCCAGCAGCCCCGACAGGTCTGGTGAGGGGGAGCAGTACTTC. It translates to CASSPDRSGEGEQYF.

The CDR3 coding sequence is TGTGCCATCAGGGGACAGGGGCTAACCGGGGAGCTGTTTTTT. This codes for CAIRGQGLTGELFF. J is TRBJ2-2 and V is TRBV10-3; 10 positions agree with TRBD1. Germline trimming cut 6 bases from V and 5 bases from J; bases unmatched to any gene: 3. CDR1 and CDR2 from the germline V gene are ENHRY and SYGVKD. This CDR3 is 14 amino acids long.

In nucleotides, the CDR3 is TGTGCCAGCAGCTCGGGGATGAACACTGAAGCTTTCTTT. It encodes CASSSGMNTEAFF. The V call is TRBV7-3, the J call TRBJ1-1; no firm D call. This CDR3 region has 13 residues. V was pared by 4 bases and J by 0 bases, with 6 bases between. The germline V gene encodes CDR1 SGHTA and CDR2 FQGTGA.

This chain's CDR3 is CASSPGLLANSPLHF. The CDR3 bases are TGTGCCAGCAGCCCGGGTCTCTTAGCTAATTCACCCCTCCACTTT. This chain joins TRBV7-2 and TRBJ1-6, with no clear D. Germline V gene sequence: CDR1 SGHTA, CDR2 FQGNSA. V dropped 5 bases and J dropped 6 bases, with 14 bases sitting between them. The length of the CDR3 is 15 residues.

The chain employs TRBV6-6 and TRBJ2-2; possibly TRBD2 for D (6 bases). V shed 4 bases and J shed 10 bases, with 10 bases lying between them. Germline CDR1 is MNHNY and CDR2 is SVGAGI (reference sequence). The CDR3 runs 12 residues. CDR3 loop: CASSLGLLELFF. Here the CDR3 DNA reads TGTGCCAGCAGTTTGGGACTGCTGGAGCTGTTTTTT.

DNA for the CDR3: TGTGCCAGCAGCTTACAAGGCCAGATAGTTGGACAGGGCGAGGGCTACACCTTC. Amino acid sequence: CASSLQGQIVGQGEGYTF. The genes are TRBV7-3 and TRBJ1-2, with TRBD1 matching over 8 bases. From germline, CDR1 is SGHTA and CDR2 FQGTGA. The CDR3 runs to 18 residues. The V and J ends lost 2 bases and 8 bases, in that order; junction bases with no gene match: 19.

The rearrangement uses TRBV7-3 and TRBJ1-1, with TRBD1 matching 8 bases. Trimming cost V 5 bases and J 6 bases; bases outside gene matches: 5. There are 13 residues in the CDR3. Germline CDR1 SGHTA, CDR2 FQGTGA. Here the CDR3 reads CASSPQGGSEAFF. CDR3 in DNA: TGTGCCAGCAGCCCACAGGGGGGGTCTGAAGCTTTCTTT.

This rearrangement joins TRBV7-2 to TRBJ1-5; TRBD1 matches at 8 bases. The ends lost 5 bases at V and 2 bases at J; junction bases unmatched: 14. Germline V gene sequence: CDR1 SGHTA, CDR2 FQGNSA. The CDR3 is made up of 18 amino acids. In nucleotides, the CDR3 is TGTGCCAGCAGCGCCGCCGGGACAGGAAGTATGGGCAATCAGCCCCAGCATTTT. Translation: CASSAAGTGSMGNQPQHF.

This chain joins TRBV9 and TRBJ2-1; 10 nucleotides agree with TRBD2. Germline assignment: CDR1 SGDLS and CDR2 YYNGEE. The CDR3 is 15 residues long. Losses at the gene ends were 1 base for V and 10 bases for J; bases not matched to a gene: 8. CDR3 nucleotide sequence: TGTGCCAGCAGCGTACAAGCGGGGGGGCCTCGGGAGCAGTTCTTC. It translates to CASSVQAGGPREQFF.

The genes are TRBV6-2 or TRBV6-3 and TRBJ1-5; D perhaps matches TRBD1 (6 bases). Trimming pared 5 bases from V and 2 bases from J, leaving 13 bases between. Germline CDR1 is MNHEY and CDR2 is SVGEGT. The CDR3 has 15 residues. The CDR3 DNA follows: TGTGCCAGCAGTCCGACAGGAGTTGGCAATCAGCCCCAGCATTTT. As protein: CASSPTGVGNQPQHF.

This clone was recorded only once. The V call is TRBV2, the J call TRBJ2-5; 7 nucleotides line up with TRBD2. There are 13 residues in the CDR3. Per germline, CDR1 SNHLY and CDR2 FYNNEI. V lost 4 bases and J lost 5; bases outside the gene matches: 4. CDR3 region: CASSVMGGETQYF. CDR3 nucleotide sequence: TGTGCCAGCAGTGTTATGGGGGGGGAGACCCAGTACTTC. Combining the CDR3 with reference TRBV2 and TRBJ2-5 gives the whole variable domain EPEVTQTPSHQVTQMGQEVILRCVPISNHLYFYWYRQILGQKVEFLVSFYNNEISEKSEIFDDQFSVERPDGSNFTLKIRSTKLEDSAMYFCASSVMGGETQYFGPGTRLLVL.

The chain employs TRBV1 and TRBJ2-1; TRBD1, the table's D call, lacks a check against the DNA. TRBV1 is tagged as a pseudogene. The CDR3 totals 17 residues. CDR3 DNA: TGCACCAGCAGCCAACTTATACCGGGACAGGGGGCAGATGAGCAGTTCTTC. This codes for CTSSQLIPGQGADEQFF.

This rearrangement joins TRBV6-6 to TRBJ1-3; D remains ambiguous. V lost 6 bases, J lost 1 base, and 10 bases lay in between. This CDR3 contains 14 residues. Looked up from germline, CDR1 is MNHNY and CDR2 is SVGAGI (reference sequence). CDR3 DNA: TGTGCCAGCAGCTTCGGGTCATCTGGAAACACCATATATTTT. This encodes CASSFGSSGNTIYF.

The chain recombines TRBV11-3 with TRBJ1-6; tentative D call: TRBD1 (6 bases). CDR3 size: 13 residues. Germline lookup yields CDR1 SGHNT and CDR2 YENEEA. V was pared by 4 bases and J by 8 bases, with 9 bases between. Written as DNA, the CDR3 is TGTGCCAGCAGCTCAGGGGCCTATTCACCCCTCCACTTT. Its protein product is CASSSGAYSPLHF.

V is TRBV2 and J is TRBJ2-5, with D possibly TRBD2 on 6 matching bases. Germline values: CDR1 SNHLY, CDR2 FYNNEI. The CDR3 runs 16 residues. Trimming pared 0 bases from V and 4 bases from J, leaving 15 bases between. In nucleotides, the CDR3 is TGTGCCAGCAGTGAAGCGTCGACACTAGCAGGAGAGACCCAGTACTTC. This codes for CASSEASTLAGETQYF.

The chain combines TRBV6-5 with TRBJ1-5, with TRBD1 matching over 8 bases. Per the germline V gene, CDR1 is MNHEY and CDR2 is SVGAGI. Unmatched junction bases numbered 5, after V lost 8 bases and J lost 5 bases. The CDR3 sequence is 13 residues long. The chain's CDR3 is CASHGQGDQPQHF. The CDR3 coding sequence is TGTGCCAGCCATGGACAGGGTGATCAGCCCCAGCATTTT.

The chain has TRBV29-1 and TRBJ1-1, with D unclear. The CDR3 is 13 residues long. The V gene lost 3 bases and the J gene lost 0 bases, with 8 bases spanning the gap. Germline lookup yields CDR1 SQVTM and CDR2 ANQGSEA. CDR3 in amino acids: CSVDREMNTEAFF. CDR3 nucleotide sequence: TGCAGCGTTGACCGGGAAATGAACACTGAAGCTTTCTTT.

The chain recombines TRBV6-5 with TRBJ2-1; perhaps TRBD2 as D (6 bases). Germline V gene lookup returns CDR1 MNHEY and CDR2 SVGAGI. CDR3 length: 15 amino acids. Trimming left V 5 bases short and J 4 bases short, with 15 bases between. CDR3 sequence reads: CASSISRDSYNEQFF. The CDR3 DNA sequence: TGTGCCAGCAGTATCTCCCGGGACTCATACAATGAGCAGTTCTTC.